What follows are 27 T cell receptor beta chains derived from one specimen sequenced in a study of identical twins. One entry per CDR3 protein, called by TCRdb with MiXCR from the 5' RACE reads. In the table there are fewer than 650,000 distinct CDR3 sequences, 9.6% of which are singletons. The same data also contributed to another study, on yellow fever vaccine responses in identical twins.

The sample taken for sequencing was PBMCs. These TCRs come from a young woman in good health.

The rearrangement links TRBV7-2 to TRBJ1-1; maybe TRBD1 (6 bases). The CDR3 is 14 amino acids. The germline V gene has CDR1 SGHTA and CDR2 FQGNSA. Trimming shortened V by 8 bases and J by 2 bases, and 15 bases separated the two germline ends. Written as DNA, the CDR3 is TGTGCCAGCCAAAGGGGGTCTACCAACACTGAAGCTTTCTTT. It encodes CASQRGSTNTEAFF.

The chain links TRBV3-1 to TRBJ1-1; D remains unclear. Germline CDR1 and CDR2: LGHDT and YNNKEL (reference sequence). The CDR3 contains 14 residues. V was cut by 0 bases and J by 2 bases, with 7 bases left in between. The DNA for the CDR3 is TGTGCCAGCAGCCAAGATTGGGGTAACACTGAAGCTTTCTTT. Protein sequence: CASSQDWGNTEAFF.

This clonotype was detected only a few times. The chain joins TRBV15 to TRBJ2-1; 9 bases fit TRBD1. There are 13 residues in the CDR3. Trimming at V came to 7 bases and at J to 4 bases, leaving 2 bases not matched to a gene. Germline V lookup: CDR1 LNHNV, CDR2 YYDKDF (reference sequence). CDR3 in DNA: TGTGCCACCAAGACAGGGGGGTACAATGAGCAGTTCTTC. It is translated as CATKTGGYNEQFF. The full variable domain, its missing parts supplied by reference TRBV15 and TRBJ2-1, is DAMVIQNPRYQVTQFGKPVTLSCSQTLNHNVMYWYQQKSSQAPKLLFHYYDKDFNNEADTPDNFQSRRPNTSFCFLDIRSPGLGDTAMYLCATKTGGYNEQFFGPGTRLTVL.

In this sample, this clonotype turned up a few times. The chain is built from TRBV11-2 and TRBJ2-3; 7 nucleotides align to TRBD2. The CDR3 runs 14 residues. The junction had 3 bases not matched to a gene; V was cut back by 6 bases and J by 0 bases. Looked up from germline, CDR1 is SGHAT and CDR2 is FQNNGV. The CDR3 loop reads CASRRSGSTDTQYF. CDR3 DNA: TGTGCCAGCAGACGTAGCGGGAGCACAGATACGCAGTATTTT.

This clonotype was detected only a few times. The rearrangement links TRBV6-1 to TRBJ1-3, with unresolved D. Germline CDR1 and CDR2: MNHNS and SASEGT. The length of the CDR3 is 16 residues. Trimming left V 2 bases short and J 2 bases short, with 13 bases between. The CDR3 bases are TGTGCCAGCAGTGAACCAACGTTGCGGCCTGGAAACACCATATATTTT. Protein sequence: CASSEPTLRPGNTIYF.

This clonotype was picked up many times. V is TRBV7-9 and J is TRBJ1-6, with TRBD1 identical over 9 bases. This CDR3 is 15 amino acids long. Germline values: CDR1 SEHNR, CDR2 FQNEAQ (reference sequence). Trimming removed 5 bases from V and 4 bases from J; junction bases left unmatched: 3. CDR3 DNA sequence: TGTGCCAGCAGCCAAGGACAGGGGTATAATTCACCCCTCCACTTT. This encodes CASSQGQGYNSPLHF.

The V call is TRBV9, the J call TRBJ2-5; D tentatively reads TRBD1 or TRBD2 (5 bases each). Germline values: CDR1 SGDLS, CDR2 YYNGEE. This CDR3 has 14 residues. Trimming left V 0 bases short and J 4 bases short, with 10 bases between. The CDR3 sequence: CASSVVGRGETQYF. For the CDR3, the DNA is TGTGCCAGCAGCGTAGTGGGACGGGGAGAGACCCAGTACTTC.

This clonotype occurred once. The chain is built from TRBV2 and TRBJ2-1; possibly TRBD2 for D (6 bases). The CDR3 spans 11 residues. Germline values: CDR1 SNHLY, CDR2 FYNNEI. The V gene lost 5 bases and the J gene lost 12 bases, with 11 bases spanning the gap. The CDR3 reads CASSPLGGQFF. CDR3 sequence (DNA): TGTGCCAGCAGTCCCTTGGGGGGGCAGTTCTTC.

This clonotype was seen only a few times. The rearrangement joins TRBV7-9 to TRBJ1-2, with D unresolved. The germline V and J ends were trimmed by 1 base and 8 bases, with 20 bases remaining between them. The germline CDR1 and CDR2 sequences are SEHNR and FQNEAQ (reference sequence). This CDR3 comprises 16 residues. CDR3 sequence: CASSLDISVGFIGYTF. The CDR3 DNA sequence: TGTGCCAGCAGCTTAGATATTTCCGTTGGCTTCATCGGCTACACCTTC.

The rearrangement uses TRBV4-2 and TRBJ2-3; D is perhaps TRBD1 (6 bases). The germline V gene has CDR1 LGHNA and CDR2 YNFKEQ. V was trimmed by 4 bases and J by 4 bases, leaving 12 bases between them. This CDR3 spans 14 amino acids. CDR3 nucleotide sequence: TGTGCCAGCAGCCCCGCAGGGGCCCCAGATACGCAGTATTTT. It yields the protein CASSPAGAPDTQYF.

This clonotype showed up just a few times. The chain combines TRBV20-1 with TRBJ2-2; TRBD2 aligns across 7 bases. This CDR3 contains 15 residues. Germline loops: CDR1 DFQATT, CDR2 SNEGSKA (reference sequence). The J segment lost 5 bases and the V segment lost 3 bases, leaving 9 bases of the junction unmatched. DNA of the CDR3: TGCAGTGCTAGCCCCCAGCGGGGAGGGACCGGGGAGCTGTTTTTT. Amino acid sequence: CSASPQRGGTGELFF.

The chain combines TRBV28 with TRBJ2-7, with 8 bases matching TRBD2. This CDR3 has 14 amino acids. With 9 bases clipped from V and 2 bases from J, the junction kept 9 bases outside the gene matches. Germline CDR1 and CDR2: MDHEN and SYDVKM. The CDR3 sequence: CASTLAGSAYEQYF. For the CDR3, the DNA is TGTGCCAGTACCTTAGCGGGGTCCGCCTACGAGCAGTACTTC.

This clonotype was seen only a few times. The rearrangement joins TRBV2 to TRBJ2-7; no clear D gene. This CDR3 has 12 residues. The germline V gene encodes CDR1 SNHLY and CDR2 FYNNEI. Trimming shortened V by 6 bases and J by 4 bases, and 10 bases separated the two germline ends. This CDR3 is CASSSTWYEQYF. The CDR3 nucleotides are TGTGCCAGCAGCTCGACGTGGTACGAGCAGTACTTC.

V usage is TRBV6-2 or TRBV6-3 and J usage is TRBJ2-7; D remains ambiguous. The CDR3 has 13 residues. Trimming took off 2 bases at V and 2 bases at J, with 7 bases between the two ends. The germline V gene encodes CDR1 MNHEY and CDR2 SVGEGT. For the CDR3, the DNA is TGTGCCAGCAGTTACGATGCGACCTACGAGCAGTACTTC. It specifies CASSYDATYEQYF.

This clonotype came up many times. The chain links TRBV5-1 to TRBJ1-2; D call uncertain. There are 13 residues in the CDR3. Trimming removed 4 bases at V and 4 bases at J, with 11 bases between. In germline, CDR1 is SGHRS, CDR2 YFSETQ. The CDR3 here is CASSTGDLYGYTF. CDR3 DNA sequence: TGCGCCAGCAGCACCGGGGATCTCTATGGCTACACCTTC.

This sequence joins TRBV20-1 and TRBJ2-3; possible D gene TRBD1, 5 bases. Germline CDR1 reads DFQATT; CDR2 reads SNEGSKA (reference sequence). The length of the CDR3 is 13 residues. V was cut by 0 bases and J by 7 bases, with 11 bases left in between. CDR3 DNA sequence: TGCAGTGCTAGAGACCAAGACAGATATACGCAGTATTTT. Its translation is CSARDQDRYTQYF.

The table lists this clonotype with many counts. This chain joins TRBV6-6 and TRBJ2-1; D call uncertain. This CDR3 spans 12 amino acids. Trimming cost V 3 bases and J 8 bases, with 8 bases left between them. Per the germline V gene, CDR1 is MNHNY and CDR2 is SVGAGI (reference sequence). The CDR3 DNA sequence: TGTGCCAGCAGTTATTTCGGGTATGAGCAGTTCTTC. Translation gives CASSYFGYEQFF.

The V and J genes are TRBV7-2 and TRBJ2-7; D may be TRBD1 (5 bases). Trimming shortened V by 2 bases and J by 0 bases, and 8 bases separated the two germline ends. Per germline, CDR1 SGHTA and CDR2 FQGNSA. There are 14 residues in the CDR3. The chain's CDR3 is CASSLLGASYEQYF. CDR3 coding DNA: TGTGCCAGCAGCTTACTAGGGGCCTCCTACGAGCAGTACTTC. The variable domain in full, completed from reference TRBV7-2 and TRBJ2-7, reads GAGVSQSPSNKVTEKGKDVELRCDPISGHTALYWYRQSLGQGLEFLIYFQGNSAPDKSGLPSDRFSAERTGGSVSTLTIQRTQQEDSAVYLCASSLLGASYEQYFGPGTRLTVT.

This clonotype was detected only a few times. CDR3 protein: CSVVPDTHTDTQYF. CDR3 bases: TGCAGCGTTGTTCCGGACACCCACACAGATACGCAGTATTTT. The chain recombines TRBV29-1 with TRBJ2-3; tentatively, D is TRBD1 (5 bases). Trimming took off 4 bases at V and 2 bases at J, with 13 bases between the two ends. Per germline, CDR1 SQVTM and CDR2 ANQGSEA. There are 14 residues in the CDR3.

The gene calls are TRBV20-1 and TRBJ2-5; D perhaps matches TRBD2 (7 bases). The length of the CDR3 is 13 residues. CDR1 is DFQATT, CDR2 SNEGSKA, per germline (reference sequence). V was shortened by 3 bases and J by 5 bases, with 13 bases between the two germline ends. Written as DNA, the CDR3 is TGCAGTGCTAGCGGGGGGCCGGGGGAGACCCAGTACTTC. This translates into CSASGGPGETQYF.

This clonotype was observed a handful of times. V and J are TRBV11-2 and TRBJ2-7; D call uncertain. V dropped 2 bases and J dropped 3 bases, with 11 bases sitting between them. The germline V gene has CDR1 SGHAT and CDR2 FQNNGV. This CDR3 spans 14 amino acids. CDR3: CASSLMALLYEQYF. DNA of the CDR3: TGTGCCAGCAGCTTAATGGCACTTCTCTACGAGCAGTACTTC.

This clonotype was counted at least ten times. The chain uses TRBV28 and TRBJ1-6; 7 positions agree with TRBD1. The V and J ends lost 11 bases and 7 bases, in that order; junction bases with no gene match: 5. Germline CDR1 is MDHEN and CDR2 is SYDVKM. CDR3 length: 12 amino acids. CDR3 in amino acids: CACQGGNSPLHF. The CDR3 nucleotides read TGTGCCTGCCAAGGGGGCAATTCACCCCTCCACTTT.

The sample holds many counts of this clonotype. The CDR3 coding sequence is TGTGCCATCAGTGGCCAGGGCTACGAGCAGTACTTC. Translating gives CAISGQGYEQYF. This chain uses TRBV10-3 with TRBJ2-7; weak D call: TRBD1 (5 bases). The CDR3 extends over 12 amino acids. The germline V gene encodes CDR1 ENHRY and CDR2 SYGVKD. The V and J ends lost 4 bases and 3 bases respectively, with 7 bases between them.

This clonotype was found a few times. The chain joins TRBV20-1 to TRBJ1-4, with TRBD1 matching 8 bases. The CDR3 consists of 16 residues. The ends lost 4 bases at V and 3 bases at J; junction bases unmatched: 10. CDR1 and CDR2 from the germline V gene are DFQATT and SNEGSKA (reference sequence). The CDR3 DNA reads TGCAGTGCTAATCGGGCAGGGGGCGCTTCTAATGAAAAACTGTTTTTT. It specifies CSANRAGGASNEKLFF.

This clonotype appeared many times. The J gene is TRBJ2-7, the V gene TRBV4-3, with 10 bases matching TRBD2. The CDR3 loop spans 15 amino acids. Per germline, CDR1 LGHNA and CDR2 YSLEER. With V trimmed by 5 bases and J by 2 bases, 6 bases remained unmatched. CDR3 sequence (DNA): TGCGCCAGCAGCTCCGGACTAGCGGCCCCCTACGAGCAGTACTTC. This sequence encodes CASSSGLAAPYEQYF.

This chain connects TRBV5-6 to TRBJ2-7; TRBD1 matches at 7 bases. CDR1 and CDR2 (germline): SGHDT, YYEEEE. This CDR3 spans 14 amino acids. Germline trimming cut 5 bases from V and 9 bases from J; bases unmatched to any gene: 14. CDR3 amino acids: CASRPRDSSTGQYF. DNA for the CDR3: TGTGCCAGCAGGCCCCGGGACAGCTCTACGGGGCAGTACTTC.

This clonotype has ten or more counts. The chain recombines TRBV6-1 with TRBJ1-4, with D perhaps matching TRBD1 (5 bases). The CDR3 has 13 residues. CDR1 and CDR2 (germline): MNHNS, SASEGT. V shed 7 bases and J shed 5 bases, with 11 bases lying between them. CDR3 sequence reads: CASKTRGNEKLFF. In nucleotides, the CDR3 is TGTGCCAGCAAAACAAGGGGCAATGAAAAACTGTTTTTT.